This T cell receptor beta chain comes out of a study of T cell responses to AZD1222 COVID-19 vaccine. Whole-study context: Recipients boosted at about 4 weeks or about 12 weeks are pooled.

Assay used: immunoSEQ multiplex PCR; TCRdb lists only in-frame clones, some missing. The table has around 110,000 clones, around 89% seen once. Whole-study findings and limits: Distributed over spike, vaccine-associated CD4 TCRs predominated at 160-218 and 743-854. It should be noted that donors were predominantly white British and more often female, and clonal diversity was possibly underestimated. Among spike-specific TCRs, nearly half reportedly target unmutated variant regions.

This clone was picked up one time. Its antigen remains unidentified. The V gene end was trimmed by 3 bases and the J gene end by 4 bases; junction bases not matched to a gene: 4. The length of the CDR3 is 13 residues. CDR1 and CDR2 (germline): SQVTM, ANQGSEA. The sequencing here drew on peripheral blood, taken on day 0 of AZD1222 vaccination. This sequence originates from an adult in good health. The J gene is TRBJ1-2, the V gene TRBV29-1, with 8 bases identical to TRBD1. The DNA of the CDR3 is TGCAGCGTTGACAGGGGGCGAGGCTATGGCTACACCTTC. Translating it yields CSVDRGRGYGYTF.